The next 10 T cell receptor beta chains were all read from a single sample in a study of T-cell reconstitution after alpha-beta-depleted transplantation in children. During its preparation, the TCRbeta library received unique molecular identifiers. In TCRdb, the PCR reads were re-called with MiXCR into one record per CDR3 protein. The sample yields 70,000 to 95,000 distinct CDR3 sequences, roughly a sixth seen once. This specimen was PBMCs, mostly from graft donor cells, taken 180 days after TCRalphabeta/CD19-depleted stem cell transplant. Receptors originate from a male patient aged 2 to 10 who had a stem cell transplant for acute lymphoblastic leukemia, so the T cells may come from the graft donor.

This clonotype was found a few times. V usage is TRBV3-1 and J usage is TRBJ1-1; D gene ambiguous. Germline assignment: CDR1 LGHDT and CDR2 YNNKEL (reference sequence). This CDR3 is 14 amino acids long. V gave up 1 base and J gave up 1 base, with 7 bases separating them. The CDR3 nucleotides read TGTGCCAGCAGCCAAGGGGTCGGGAACACTGAAGCTTTCTTT. This sequence encodes CASSQGVGNTEAFF.

The sample holds many counts of this clonotype. The gene calls are TRBV5-1 and TRBJ2-7; a weak D match, TRBD1 (6 bases). In germline, CDR1 is SGHRS, CDR2 YFSETQ. Trimming pared 4 bases from V and 9 bases from J, leaving 17 bases between. The CDR3 has 13 residues. CDR3 loop: CASSVSGQGGQYF. DNA for the CDR3: TGCGCCAGCAGCGTTTCGGGACAAGGGGGGCAGTACTTC.

This chain joins TRBV27 and TRBJ2-5; no clear D. CDR1 is MNHEY and CDR2 is SMNVEV in the germline V gene (reference sequence). The CDR3 covers 13 residues. Trimming stripped 4 bases from V and 9 bases from J, with 15 bases between. The chain's CDR3 is CASSSTTGWSQYF. The CDR3 region has the DNA TGTGCCAGCAGTTCTACGACCGGTTGGTCCCAGTACTTC.

The rearrangement links TRBV7-2 to TRBJ1-2; D not certain. Between the trimmed V and J ends, which lost 1 base and 7 bases, there was a span of 22 bases. The CDR3 is 17 residues long. Germline V gives CDR1 SGHTA, CDR2 FQGNSA. The CDR3 sequence is CASSLVSLDRLMGGYTF. The CDR3 DNA is TGTGCCAGCAGCTTAGTGTCTTTGGACCGGTTGATGGGTGGCTACACCTTC. The variable domain in full, completed from reference TRBV7-2 and TRBJ1-2, reads GAGVSQSPSNKVTEKGKDVELRCDPISGHTALYWYRQSLGQGLEFLIYFQGNSAPDKSGLPSDRFSAERTGGSVSTLTIQRTQQEDSAVYLCASSLVSLDRLMGGYTFGSGTRLTVV.

The chain joins TRBV12-3 or TRBV12-4 to TRBJ1-4; 9 bases are shared with TRBD1. The CDR3 is 15 residues long. V was pared by 4 bases and J by 5 bases, with 5 bases of the junction left unmatched. The CDR3 DNA follows: TGTGCCAGCAGTTCCACAGGGGGCAAGAATGAAAAACTGTTTTTT. Translation gives CASSSTGGKNEKLFF.

The J gene is TRBJ1-5, the V gene TRBV3-1, with D uncertain. This CDR3 region has 12 residues. The germline V and J ends were trimmed by 4 bases and 6 bases, with 7 bases remaining between them. The germline CDR1 and CDR2 sequences are LGHDT and YNNKEL (reference sequence). The CDR3 reads CASSPGPQPQHF. The CDR3, as DNA: TGTGCCAGCAGCCCCGGACCTCAGCCCCAGCATTTT.

The chain carries TRBV7-6 and TRBJ2-1; 7 nucleotides line up with TRBD2. The ends lost 5 bases at V and 9 bases at J; junction bases unmatched: 1. Germline CDR1 is SGHVS and CDR2 is FNYEAQ. The CDR3 sequence is 11 residues long. The DNA for the CDR3 is TGTGCCAGCAGCCCGGGGGGTGAGCAGTTCTTC. It translates to CASSPGGEQFF.

The gene calls are TRBV11-1 and TRBJ1-6, with 9 bases fitting TRBD1. The V gene's germline CDR1 is SGHAT and CDR2 FQDESV (reference sequence). V dropped 3 bases and J dropped 0; count of bases not matched to a gene: 9. The CDR3 runs to 19 residues. In DNA form, the CDR3 reads TGTGCCAGCAGCTTCCATGCGTGGACAGGGGACTCCTATAATTCACCCCTCCACTTT. Its translation is CASSFHAWTGDSYNSPLHF.

The rearrangement links TRBV12-3 or TRBV12-4 to TRBJ2-5; 7 bases are shared with TRBD1. Losses at the gene ends were 10 bases for V and 1 base for J; bases not matched to a gene: 3. The CDR3 is made up of 12 amino acids. The CDR3 region is CATRQGQETQYF. The DNA of the CDR3 is TGTGCCACCCGACAGGGCCAAGAGACCCAGTACTTC.

This clonotype was counted between two and nine times. The V call is TRBV5-4, the J call TRBJ1-5; D ambiguous. The CDR3 runs 13 residues. V was trimmed by 2 bases and J by 3 bases, leaving 6 bases between them. Germline V lookup: CDR1 SGHNT, CDR2 YYREEE (reference sequence). The CDR3 region has the DNA TGTGCCAGCAGCTTTGGCCCCAATCAGCCCCAGCATTTT. Translated: CASSFGPNQPQHF.